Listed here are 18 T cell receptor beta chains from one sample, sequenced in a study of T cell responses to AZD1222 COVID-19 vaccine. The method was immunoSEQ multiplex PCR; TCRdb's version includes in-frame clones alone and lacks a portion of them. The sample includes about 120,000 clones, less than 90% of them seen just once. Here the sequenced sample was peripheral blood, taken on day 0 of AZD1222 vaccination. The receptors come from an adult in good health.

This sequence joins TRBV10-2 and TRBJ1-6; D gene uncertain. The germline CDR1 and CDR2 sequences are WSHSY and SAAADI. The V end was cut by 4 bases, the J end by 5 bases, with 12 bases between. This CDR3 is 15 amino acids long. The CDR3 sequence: CASSGFQANNSPLHF. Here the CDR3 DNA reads TGCGCCAGCAGTGGGTTCCAGGCCAATAATTCACCCCTCCACTTT.

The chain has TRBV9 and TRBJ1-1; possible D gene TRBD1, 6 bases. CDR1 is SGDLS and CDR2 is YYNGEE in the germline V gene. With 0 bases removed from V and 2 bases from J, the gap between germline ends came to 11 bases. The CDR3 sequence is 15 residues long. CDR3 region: CASSVEDSLNTEAFF. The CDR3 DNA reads TGTGCCAGCAGCGTAGAGGACAGCCTAAACACTGAAGCTTTCTTT.

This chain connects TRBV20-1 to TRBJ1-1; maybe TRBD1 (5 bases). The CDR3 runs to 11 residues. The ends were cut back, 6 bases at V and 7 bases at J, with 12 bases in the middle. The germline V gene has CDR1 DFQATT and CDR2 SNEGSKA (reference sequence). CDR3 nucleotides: TGCAGTGCGCCAGGGTGGGGTGAAGCTTTCTTT. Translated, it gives CSAPGWGEAFF.

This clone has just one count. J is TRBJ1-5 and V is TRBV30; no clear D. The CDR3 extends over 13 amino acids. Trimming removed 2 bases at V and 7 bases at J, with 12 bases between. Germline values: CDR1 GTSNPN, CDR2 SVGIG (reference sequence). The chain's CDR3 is CAWSTGMDQPQHF. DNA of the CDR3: TGTGCCTGGAGTACGGGGATGGACCAGCCCCAGCATTTT. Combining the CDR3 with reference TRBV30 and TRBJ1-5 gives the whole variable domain SQTIHQWPATLVQPVGSPLSLECTVEGTSNPNLYWYRQAAGRGLQLLFYSVGIGQISSEVPQNLSASRPQDRQFILSSKKLLLSDSGFYLCAWSTGMDQPQHFGDGTRLSIL.

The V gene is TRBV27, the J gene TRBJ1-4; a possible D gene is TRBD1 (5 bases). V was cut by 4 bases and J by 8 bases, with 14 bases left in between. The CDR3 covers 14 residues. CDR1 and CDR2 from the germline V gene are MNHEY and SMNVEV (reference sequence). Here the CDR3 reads CASSYKPRVEKLFF. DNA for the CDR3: TGTGCCAGCAGTTACAAACCCAGGGTGGAAAAACTGTTTTTT.

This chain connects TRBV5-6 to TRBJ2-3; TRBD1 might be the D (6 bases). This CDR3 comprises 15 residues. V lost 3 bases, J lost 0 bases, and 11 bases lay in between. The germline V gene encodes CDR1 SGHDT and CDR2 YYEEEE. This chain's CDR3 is CASSSRTVSTDTQYF. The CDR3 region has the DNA TGTGCCAGCAGCTCTCGGACAGTCAGCACAGATACGCAGTATTTT.

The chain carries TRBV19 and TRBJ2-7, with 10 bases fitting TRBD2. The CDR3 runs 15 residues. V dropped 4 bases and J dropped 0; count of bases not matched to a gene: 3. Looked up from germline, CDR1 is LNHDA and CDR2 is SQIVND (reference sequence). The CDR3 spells CASSRTSGTSYEQYF. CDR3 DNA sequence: TGTGCCAGTAGTAGGACTAGCGGCACCTCCTACGAGCAGTACTTC.

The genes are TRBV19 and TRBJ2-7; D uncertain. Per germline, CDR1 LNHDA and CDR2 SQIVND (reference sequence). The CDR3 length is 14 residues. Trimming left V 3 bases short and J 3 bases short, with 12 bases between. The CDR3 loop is CASSIGPESYEQYF. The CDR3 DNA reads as TGTGCCAGTAGTATTGGACCGGAAAGCTACGAGCAGTACTTC.

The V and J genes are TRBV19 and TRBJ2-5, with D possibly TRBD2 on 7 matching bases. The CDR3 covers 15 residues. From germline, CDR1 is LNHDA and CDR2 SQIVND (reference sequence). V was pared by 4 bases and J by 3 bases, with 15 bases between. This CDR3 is CASSTGGPLEETQYF. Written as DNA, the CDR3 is TGTGCCAGTAGTACGGGGGGCCCTCTCGAAGAGACCCAGTACTTC.

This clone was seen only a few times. For the CDR3, the DNA is TGTGCCAGCAGTCCCCGTACATTTTACACTGAAGCTTTCTTT. Its translation is CASSPRTFYTEAFF. The J gene is TRBJ1-1, the V gene TRBV27; D uncertain. The V end was cut by 5 bases, the J end by 3 bases, with 13 bases between. CDR3 length: 14 residues. The germline CDR1 and CDR2 sequences are MNHEY and SMNVEV (reference sequence).

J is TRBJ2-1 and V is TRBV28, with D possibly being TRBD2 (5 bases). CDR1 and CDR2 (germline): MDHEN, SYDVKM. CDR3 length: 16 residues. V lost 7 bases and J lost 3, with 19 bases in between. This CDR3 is CASTPAGLPGYNEQFF. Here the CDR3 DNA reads TGTGCCAGCACCCCGGCCGGACTCCCTGGCTACAATGAGCAGTTCTTC.

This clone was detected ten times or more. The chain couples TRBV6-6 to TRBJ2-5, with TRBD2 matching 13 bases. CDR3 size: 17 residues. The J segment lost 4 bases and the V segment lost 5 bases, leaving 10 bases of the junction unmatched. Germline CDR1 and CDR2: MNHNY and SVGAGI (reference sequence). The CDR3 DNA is TGTGCCAGCAGTCGAATCGGACTAGCGGGGGAGGGAGAGACCCAGTACTTC. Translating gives CASSRIGLAGEGETQYF.

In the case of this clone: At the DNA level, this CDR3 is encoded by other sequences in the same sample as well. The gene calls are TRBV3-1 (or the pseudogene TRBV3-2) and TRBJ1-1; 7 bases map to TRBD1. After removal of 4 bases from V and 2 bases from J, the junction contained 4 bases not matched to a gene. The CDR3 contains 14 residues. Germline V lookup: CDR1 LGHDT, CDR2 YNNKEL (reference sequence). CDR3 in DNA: TGTGCCAGCAGCCTGGGGACAGCTAACACTGAAGCTTTCTTT. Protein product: CASSLGTANTEAFF.

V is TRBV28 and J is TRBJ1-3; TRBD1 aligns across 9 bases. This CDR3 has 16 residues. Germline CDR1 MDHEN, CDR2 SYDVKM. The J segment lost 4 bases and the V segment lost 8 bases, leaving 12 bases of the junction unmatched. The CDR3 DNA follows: TGTGCCAGCCAGACCCCGGGACAGGGTACGGGAAACACCATATATTTT. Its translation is CASQTPGQGTGNTIYF.

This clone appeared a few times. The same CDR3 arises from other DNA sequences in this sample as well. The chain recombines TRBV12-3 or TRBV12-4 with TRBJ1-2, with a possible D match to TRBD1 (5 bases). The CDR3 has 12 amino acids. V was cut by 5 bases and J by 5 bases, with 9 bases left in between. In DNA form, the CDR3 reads TGTGCCAGCAGTGGGGGAACTTATGGCTACACCTTC. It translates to CASSGGTYGYTF.

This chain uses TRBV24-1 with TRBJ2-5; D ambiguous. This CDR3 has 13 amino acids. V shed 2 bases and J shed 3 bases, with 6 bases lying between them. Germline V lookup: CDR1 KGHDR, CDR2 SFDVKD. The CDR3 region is CATSDYPEETQYF. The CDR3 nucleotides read TGTGCCACCAGTGATTATCCAGAAGAGACCCAGTACTTC.

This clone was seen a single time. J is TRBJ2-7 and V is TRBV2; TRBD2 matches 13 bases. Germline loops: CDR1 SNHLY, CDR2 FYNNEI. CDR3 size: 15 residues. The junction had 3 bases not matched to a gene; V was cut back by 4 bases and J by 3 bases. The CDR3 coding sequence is TGTGCCAGCAGTGGGACTAGCGGGAGCTACTACGAGCAGTACTTC. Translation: CASSGTSGSYYEQYF.

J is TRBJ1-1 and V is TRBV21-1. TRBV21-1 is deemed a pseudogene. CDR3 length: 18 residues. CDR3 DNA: TGTGCCAGCAGCAATGGGACGGGGGGGCCGAACTGGAACACTGAAGCTTTCTTT. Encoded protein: CASSNGTGGPNWNTEAFF.